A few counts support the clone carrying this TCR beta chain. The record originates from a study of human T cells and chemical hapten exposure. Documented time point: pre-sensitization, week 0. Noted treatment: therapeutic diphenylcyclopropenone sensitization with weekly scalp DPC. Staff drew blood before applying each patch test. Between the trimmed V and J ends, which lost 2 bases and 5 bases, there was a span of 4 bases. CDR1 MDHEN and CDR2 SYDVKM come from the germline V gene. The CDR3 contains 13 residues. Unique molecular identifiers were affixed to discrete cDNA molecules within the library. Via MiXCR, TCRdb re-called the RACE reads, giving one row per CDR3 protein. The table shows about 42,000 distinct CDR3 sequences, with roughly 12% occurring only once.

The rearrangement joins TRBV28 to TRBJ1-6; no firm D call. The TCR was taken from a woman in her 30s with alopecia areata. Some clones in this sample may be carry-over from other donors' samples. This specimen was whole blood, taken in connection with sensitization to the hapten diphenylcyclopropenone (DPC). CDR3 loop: CASSLTDNSPLHF. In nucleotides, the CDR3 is TGTGCCAGCAGTTTAACGGATAATTCACCCCTCCACTTT.